One T cell receptor beta chain is described in this entry. Assay: immunoSEQ multiplex PCR; the TCRdb copy retains only in-frame clones and omits some. The sample shows some 150,000 clones, around 77% of them seen only once. The sample belongs to a study of cytotoxic CD8 clonotypes in ibrutinib-treated CLL. The germline V gene has CDR1 MNHEY and CDR2 SMNVEV (reference sequence). V was shortened by 3 bases and J by 3 bases, with 18 bases between the two germline ends. The CDR3 consists of 17 residues. The sequences come from PBMCs, collected after 12 months of ibrutinib treatment. V gene TRBV27 combines with J gene TRBJ1-5; weak D call: TRBD1 (5 bases). This clonotype originated in a human donor with chronic lymphocytic leukemia. In DNA, the CDR3 is TGTGCCAGCAGTTTTCTCGATGGGTGGGGGACCAATCAGCCCCAGCATTTT. As protein: CASSFLDGWGTNQPQHF.